Listed here are 21 T cell receptor beta chains from one sample, sequenced in a study of vaccination effects on CD4 cells after COVID-19. Sequencing used immunoSEQ multiplex PCR; TCRdb keeps in-frame clones, though not all of them. The sample includes 13,000 to 15,000 clones, approximately 68% of them seen just once. Antigen specificity for these receptors is unknown. With the ViraFEST assay, the study expanded antigen-specific CD4+ T cells using viral peptide pools, then sequenced them. Following culture for approximately 11 days, CD4+ T cells were isolated. Participants were given two doses of BNT162b2 or mRNA-1273 vaccine. The specimen was CD4+ T cells from PBMCs cultured with HCoV-NL63 spike peptides, collected after COVID-19 vaccination. Receptors originate from a human donor who received a COVID-19 vaccine.

This clone has just a few counts. The chain uses TRBV2 and TRBJ2-7; TRBD2 is a possible D gene (6 bases). Germline CDR1 is SNHLY and CDR2 is FYNNEI. There are 14 residues in the CDR3. Trimming removed 6 bases at V and 6 bases at J, with 18 bases between. DNA for the CDR3: TGTGCCAGCAGACGCGGGACCGGCTGGCTCGAGCAGTACTTC. This sequence encodes CASRRGTGWLEQYF.

This clone was counted once. This chain joins TRBV18 and TRBJ1-3, with D tentatively TRBD1 (5 bases). The V end lost 3 bases, the J end lost 2 bases, and 14 bases lay between the germline ends. Germline lookup yields CDR1 KGHSH and CDR2 LQKENI. The CDR3 covers 16 residues. The CDR3 loop is CASSPGTPGTGNTIYF. CDR3 coding DNA: TGTGCCAGCTCACCCGGGACGCCTGGAACTGGAAACACCATATATTTT.

The J gene is TRBJ2-6, the V gene TRBV7-8; TRBD2 agrees at 9 bases. This CDR3 has 19 amino acids. With V trimmed by 1 base and J by 4 bases, 11 bases remained unmatched. CDR1 is SGHVS, CDR2 FQNEAQ, per germline. The CDR3 sequence: CASSLVSAGGPGGANVLTF. Here the CDR3 DNA reads TGTGCCAGCAGCTTAGTGTCGGCGGGAGGGCCTGGCGGGGCCAACGTCCTGACTTTC.

Only a few counts were recorded for this clone. The chain employs TRBV6-2 or TRBV6-3 and TRBJ2-7; no firm D call. This CDR3 is built from 11 residues. Trimming left V 2 bases short and J 7 bases short, with 6 bases between. Germline assignment: CDR1 MNHEY and CDR2 SVGEGT. CDR3 DNA sequence: TGTGCCAGCAGTTACAGGAGTGAGCAGTACTTC. Encoded protein: CASSYRSEQYF.

This sequence joins TRBV19 and TRBJ1-1; tentative D call: TRBD1 (6 bases). The CDR3 contains 13 residues. Trimming removed 6 bases at V and 1 base at J, with 9 bases between. Germline V gene data show CDR1 as LNHDA and CDR2 as SQIVND (reference sequence). The CDR3 spells CASRDRPNTEAFF. The CDR3 DNA reads TGTGCCAGTAGGGACAGACCGAACACTGAAGCTTTCTTT.

The gene calls are TRBV9 and TRBJ2-7; D unresolved. V lost 0 bases to trimming and J lost 5 bases, with 12 bases between them. Germline assignment: CDR1 SGDLS and CDR2 YYNGEE. This CDR3 comprises 14 residues. CDR3 coding DNA: TGTGCCAGCAGCGTAGATCTCCGTCCTCACGAGCAGTACTTC. Protein sequence: CASSVDLRPHEQYF.

J is TRBJ2-5 and V is TRBV12-3 or TRBV12-4; no firm D call. The CDR3 sequence is 11 residues long. V was pared by 6 bases and J by 5 bases, with 7 bases between. In DNA, the CDR3 is TGTGCCAGCAGCCCTCGTGAGACCCAGTACTTC. It specifies CASSPRETQYF.

The V call is TRBV10-3, the J call TRBJ2-7, with 8 bases that match TRBD2. Looked up from germline, CDR1 is ENHRY and CDR2 is SYGVKD. The J segment lost 4 bases and the V segment lost 5 bases, leaving 4 bases of the junction unmatched. The CDR3 has 13 amino acids. The CDR3 here is CAISFQREYEQYF. The CDR3 bases are TGTGCCATCAGTTTCCAGCGGGAGTACGAGCAGTACTTC.

The gene calls are TRBV5-1 and TRBJ1-1; D is uncertain. This CDR3 spans 12 amino acids. Germline lookup yields CDR1 SGHRS and CDR2 YFSETQ. The ends were cut back, 4 bases at V and 6 bases at J, with 10 bases in the middle. CDR3 amino acids: CASSTGMPEAFF. CDR3 nucleotides: TGCGCCAGCAGCACTGGTATGCCTGAAGCTTTCTTT.

This chain joins TRBV9 and TRBJ2-3; the match to TRBD2 covers 9 bases. Germline loops: CDR1 SGDLS, CDR2 YYNGEE. The CDR3 runs 14 residues. The V and J ends lost 1 base and 5 bases, in that order; junction bases with no gene match: 2. The CDR3 loop is CASSVQAGGDTQYF. The CDR3 DNA sequence: TGTGCCAGCAGCGTACAAGCGGGGGGAGATACGCAGTATTTT. Full variable domain (missing parts from reference TRBV9 and TRBJ2-3): DSGVTQTPKHLITATGQRVTLRCSPRSGDLSVYWYQQSLDQGLQFLIQYYNGEERAKGNILERFSAQQFPDLHSELNLSSLELGDSALYFCASSVQAGGDTQYFGPGTRLTVL.

The chain has TRBV20-1 and TRBJ2-3, with D unclear. The V end was cut by 3 bases, the J end by 0 bases, with 4 bases between. The CDR3 is made up of 12 amino acids. Looked up from germline, CDR1 is DFQATT and CDR2 is SNEGSKA (reference sequence). The chain's CDR3 is CSASGSTDTQYF. The CDR3 DNA is TGCAGTGCTAGTGGGAGCACAGATACGCAGTATTTT.

The J gene is TRBJ1-4, the V gene TRBV4-1; D uncertain. This CDR3 region has 13 residues. CDR1 and CDR2 (germline): MGHRA, YSYEKL. Trimming removed 9 bases from V and 5 bases from J, with 13 bases in between. CDR3 loop: CASTSRLNEKLFF. The DNA of the CDR3 is TGCGCCAGTACATCTCGGCTGAATGAAAAACTGTTTTTT.

The chain employs TRBV7-9 and TRBJ2-2, with a possible D match to TRBD1 (5 bases). Trimming stripped 6 bases from V and 4 bases from J, with 9 bases between. CDR3 length: 13 amino acids. In germline, CDR1 is SEHNR, CDR2 FQNEAQ (reference sequence). In nucleotides, the CDR3 is TGTGCCAGCAGTCAAAGGGGCACCGGGGAGCTGTTTTTT. Its protein product is CASSQRGTGELFF.

The genes are TRBV7-8 and TRBJ2-3; D may be TRBD2 (6 bases). Trimming took 2 bases from V and 8 from J, leaving 23 bases between them. This CDR3 has 17 residues. Germline lookup yields CDR1 SGHVS and CDR2 FQNEAQ. The CDR3: CASSLMLGALLGGTQYF. Here the CDR3 DNA reads TGTGCCAGCAGCTTAATGTTGGGAGCCCTATTGGGGGGTACGCAGTATTTT.

The chain employs TRBV9 and TRBJ1-5; D is possibly TRBD1 (6 bases). The germline V gene has CDR1 SGDLS and CDR2 YYNGEE. The CDR3 is 15 amino acids. The ends were cut back, 2 bases at V and 1 base at J, with 10 bases in the middle. For the CDR3, the DNA is TGTGCCAGCAGCGTCTCAGGGGAAAGCAATCAGCCCCAGCATTTT. Amino acids: CASSVSGESNQPQHF.

The V call is TRBV30, the J call TRBJ2-3; 9 bases map to TRBD2. Germline-derived CDR1 and CDR2 are GTSNPN and SVGIG (reference sequence). The CDR3 sequence is 13 residues long. Germline trimming cut 8 bases from V and 1 base from J; bases unmatched to any gene: 4. CDR3 residues: CARRTSGTDTQYF. The CDR3, as DNA: TGTGCCCGAAGGACTAGCGGCACAGATACGCAGTATTTT.

The chain recombines TRBV4-3 with TRBJ2-3; 8 bases map to TRBD1. The CDR3 spans 17 residues. CDR1 and CDR2 from the germline V gene are LGHNA and YSLEER. V lost 4 bases and J lost 0; bases outside the gene matches: 9. CDR3: CASSLLGTGGSTDTQYF. The CDR3 DNA reads TGCGCCAGCAGCCTTTTAGGCACAGGGGGTAGCACAGATACGCAGTATTTT.

This clone was seen only a few times. This sequence joins TRBV2 and TRBJ1-5; D perhaps matches TRBD1 (5 bases). The CDR3 sequence is 13 residues long. The V gene's germline CDR1 is SNHLY and CDR2 FYNNEI. The V end was cut by 7 bases, the J end by 3 bases, with 10 bases between. The chain's CDR3 is CASTGGINQPQHF. In nucleotides, the CDR3 is TGTGCCAGCACGGGGGGGATCAATCAGCCCCAGCATTTT.

V usage is TRBV7-3 and J usage is TRBJ1-2, with D hard to call. V lost 2 bases and J 2 bases, leaving 6 bases between the germline ends. This CDR3 spans 13 amino acids. CDR1 and CDR2 from the germline V gene are SGHTA and FQGTGA. CDR3 coding DNA: TGTGCCAGCAGCTTAGGGAAAAACTATGGCTACACCTTC. Its protein product is CASSLGKNYGYTF.

This clone was picked up a small number of times. The rearrangement uses TRBV3-1 (or the pseudogene TRBV3-2) and TRBJ1-3; D unclear. Germline loops: CDR1 LGHDT, CDR2 YNNKEL (reference sequence). The CDR3 totals 15 residues. With 0 bases removed from V and 0 bases from J, the gap between germline ends came to 6 bases. The CDR3: CASSQELISGNTIYF. DNA for the CDR3: TGTGCCAGCAGCCAAGAACTGATCTCTGGAAACACCATATATTTT.

Only one count was recorded for this clone. The chain has TRBV5-1 and TRBJ2-7, with TRBD1 matching 7 bases. The germline gives CDR1 SGHRS, CDR2 YFSETQ. There are 16 residues in the CDR3. V was pared by 4 bases and J by 6 bases, with 16 bases of the junction left unmatched. The CDR3 DNA reads as TGCGCCAGCAGCGCTCGTGGGACAGATTTTGTGATCGAGCAGTACTTC. Its translation is CASSARGTDFVIEQYF.